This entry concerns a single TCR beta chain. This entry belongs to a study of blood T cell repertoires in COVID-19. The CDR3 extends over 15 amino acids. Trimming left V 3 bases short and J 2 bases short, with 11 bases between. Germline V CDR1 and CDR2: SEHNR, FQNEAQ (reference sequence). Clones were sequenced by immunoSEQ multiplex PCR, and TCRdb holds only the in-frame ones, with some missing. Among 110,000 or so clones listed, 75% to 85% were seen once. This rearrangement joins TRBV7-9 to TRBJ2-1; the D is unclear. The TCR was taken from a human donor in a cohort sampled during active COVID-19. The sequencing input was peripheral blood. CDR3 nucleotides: TGTGCCAGCAGCTTTGGGCAGGTAACCTACAATGAGCAGTTCTTC. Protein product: CASSFGQVTYNEQFF.